The rows below give T cell receptor beta chains drawn from one sample of a study of T-cell reconstitution after alpha-beta-depleted transplantation in children. TCRdb itself ran the PCR reads through MiXCR, one entry per CDR3 protein. The data contain some 200,000 distinct CDR3 sequences, 8% to 9.5% of them singletons. The source material was PBMCs from the stem cell graft donor, sampled from the stem cell graft. The receptors derive from a human donor who donated a stem cell graft to a child with acute lymphoblastic leukemia. Both conserved end residues are part of each CDR3. The order of the fields is D gene, clone size, V gene, J gene, CDR3 DNA, CDR3 protein. A D gene is named only where the DNA matches it firmly. The listing skips clone size in some rows; elsewhere it reads once, few, many or a size class.

>TRBD2|few|TRBV7-9|TRBJ2-3
TGTGCCAGCAGCTATAGCGGGGGGGAAAGCACAGATACGCAGTATTTT
CASSYSGGESTDTQYF
>.|few|TRBV11-2|TRBJ1-2
TGTGCCAGCAGCACCGGACAGCGACTCTATGGCTACACCTTC
CASSTGQRLYGYTF
>TRBD2|many|TRBV29-1|TRBJ2-3
TGCAGCGTTGAAGATCCACTAGCGGGGGCCCAGACAGATACGCAGTATTTT
CSVEDPLAGAQTDTQYF
>.|many|TRBV6-5|TRBJ1-2
TGTGCCAGCCTTGGGGTTAGTACGGCTGGCTACACCTTC
CASLGVSTAGYTF
>.|many|TRBV3-1|TRBJ1-2
TGTGCCAGCAGCCACGGGGGCTATGGCTACACCTTC
CASSHGGYGYTF
>.|many|TRBV12-3/TRBV12-4|TRBJ1-2
TGTGCCAGCAGTTTAAGGTCTAACTATGGCTACACCTTC
CASSLRSNYGYTF
>TRBD1|few|TRBV6-5|TRBJ2-2
TGTGCCAGCAGTTACTCTTCACCGGGACAGGGGGCGACCGGGGAGCTGTTTTTT
CASSYSSPGQGATGELFF
>TRBD1|few|TRBV7-6|TRBJ2-1
TGTGCCAGCAGCCCTGAGGACAGGGGAAGCAATGAGCAGTTCTTC
CASSPEDRGSNEQFF
>.|many|TRBV7-9|TRBJ2-1
TGTGCCAGCAGCGCGGCAACCACCTACAATGAGCAGTTCTTC
CASSAATTYNEQFF
>TRBD2|.|TRBV7-9|TRBJ2-1
TGTGCCAGCAGCCCTAGCGGGGTGAGGTACAATGAGCAGTTCTTC
CASSPSGVRYNEQFF
>.|few|TRBV20-1|TRBJ1-4
TGCAGTGCTGCAGGGGTTACGAATGAAAAACTGTTTTTT
CSAAGVTNEKLFF
>.|.|TRBV6-2/TRBV6-3|TRBJ2-5
TGTGCCAGCAGATCGGGGGCAGAGACCCAGTACTTC
CASRSGAETQYF
>.|.|TRBV11-2|TRBJ2-6
TGTGCCAGCTTCGGACAGAGATCTGGGGCCAACGTCCTGACTTTC
CASFGQRSGANVLTF
>.|few|TRBV18|TRBJ1-4
TGTGCCAGCTCTTCCGGGACCTCAACTAATGAAAAACTGTTTTTT
CASSSGTSTNEKLFF
>.|many|TRBV20-1|TRBJ1-5
TGCAGTGCTAGAGAACCGTATAGCAATCAGCCCCAGCATTTT
CSAREPYSNQPQHF
>TRBD2|few|TRBV11-2|TRBJ2-5
TGTGCCAGCAGCCAACTAGCGTCCGTAGAGACCCAGTACTTC
CASSQLASVETQYF
>.|many|TRBV20-1|TRBJ2-2
TGCAGTGCTAGAGTTGGAGGGGGGGCGACCGGGGAGCTGTTTTTT
CSARVGGGATGELFF
>.|few|TRBV4-1|TRBJ1-2
TGCGCCAGCAGCCAAACAGCCCTCCCTGACTATGGCTACACCTTC
CASSQTALPDYGYTF
>TRBD1|many|TRBV5-1|TRBJ2-5
TGTGCCAGCAGTGGGACAGGGGAGACCCAGTACTTC
CASSGTGETQYF
>.|.|TRBV5-5|TRBJ1-1
TGTGCCAGCAGCTTTCTCCCCAGCACTGAAGCTTTCTTT
CASSFLPSTEAFF
>.|few|TRBV12-3/TRBV12-4|TRBJ2-7
TGTGCCAGCACCGTCTCGACTTTATCTTACGAGCAGTACTTC
CASTVSTLSYEQYF
>.|.|TRBV9|TRBJ2-1
TGTGCCAGCAGCGTCGGAGCTCCCAGCTCCTACAATGAGCAGTTCTTC
CASSVGAPSSYNEQFF
>.|few|TRBV14|TRBJ2-7
TGTGCCAGCAGCCCTCGCTCGCCCCTCTACGAGCAGTACTTC
CASSPRSPLYEQYF
>.|.|TRBV20-1|TRBJ2-1
TGCAGTGCTAGAGATCGGACCTCCTACAATGAGCAGTTCTTC
CSARDRTSYNEQFF
>.|few|TRBV12-3/TRBV12-4|TRBJ2-7
TGTGCCAGCAGCCACTCAGGGATCACTTACGAGCAGTACTTC
CASSHSGITYEQYF
>.|.|TRBV20-1|TRBJ2-1
TGCAGTGCTAGAGATCGCAGACTACGGGCGACCTCCTACAATGAGCAGTTCTTC
CSARDRRLRATSYNEQFF
>TRBD1|.|TRBV7-6|TRBJ1-2
TGTGCCAGCAGCTCGACAGGGATTAGTGGCTACACCTTC
CASSSTGISGYTF
>.|few|TRBV12-3/TRBV12-4|TRBJ2-3
TGTGCCAGCAGTTTCAATCCAGGGGATGATACGCAGTATTTT
CASSFNPGDDTQYF
>.|many|TRBV29-1|TRBJ2-3
TGCAGCGTTGGGGGGGATGCAGATACGCAGTATTTT
CSVGGDADTQYF
>TRBD1|few|TRBV12-3/TRBV12-4|TRBJ1-2
TGTGCCAGCAGGGGACAGGGGGCTAGCTATGGCTACACCTTC
CASRGQGASYGYTF
>.|.|TRBV6-2/TRBV6-3|TRBJ2-6
TGTGCCAGCAGCAGGGGCCGCTCTGGGGCCAACGTCCTGACTTTC
CASSRGRSGANVLTF
>.|.|TRBV5-8|TRBJ2-2
TGTGCCAGCAGCGATAGGTTTTCCGGGGAGCTGTTTTTT
CASSDRFSGELFF
>.|few|TRBV9|TRBJ2-3
TGTGCCAGCAGCGACCCCCCGCCGACACCACCAGGGGAGGGTACGCAGTATTTT
CASSDPPPTPPGEGTQYF
>TRBD1|many|TRBV6-4|TRBJ1-2
TGTGCCAGCAGTGACTCTCGACAGGGCGGCTACACCTTC
CASSDSRQGGYTF
>TRBD1|.|TRBV6-5|TRBJ1-2
TGTGCCAGCAGTTACGCACCCGGAGGACAGGGCTTTATGTATGGCTACACCTTC
CASSYAPGGQGFMYGYTF
>.|many|TRBV10-2|TRBJ2-7
TGCGCCAGCAGTAACTTCTACGAGCAGTACTTC
CASSNFYEQYF
>.|.|TRBV12-3/TRBV12-4|TRBJ2-1
TGTGCCAGCAGTTTGTGGAGGGGGGGGTCGAATGAGCAGTTCTTC
CASSLWRGGSNEQFF
>TRBD2|.|TRBV29-1|TRBJ2-5
TGCAGCGTTGAAGGCCTTAGCGGGGGGCCCCAAGAGACCCAGTACTTC
CSVEGLSGGPQETQYF
>TRBD1|many|TRBV4-1|TRBJ2-1
TGCGCCAGCCAGCGATACGGACAGGGTACTTCCAATGAGCAGTTCTTC
CASQRYGQGTSNEQFF
>TRBD1|many|TRBV10-2|TRBJ2-1
TGCGCCAGCAGTACCCTACCGGGACAGGGGCAGGATGAGCAGTTCTTC
CASSTLPGQGQDEQFF